What follows are 3 T cell receptor beta chains derived from one specimen sequenced in a study of long-term antiretroviral therapy in people with HIV. With survey level as its setting, the immunoSEQ assay was v3.0. The assay was immunoSEQ multiplex PCR, and TCRdb's table has in-frame clones only and misses some. Of under 20,000 clones listed, around 86% are singletons. Material: unsorted PBMCs, obtained 0.5 years after starting antiretroviral therapy. Receptors originate from a man aged 40-49 years with HIV.

The chain recombines TRBV7-8 with TRBJ2-7; TRBD2 aligns across 7 bases. Germline trimming cut 3 bases from V and 2 bases from J; bases unmatched to any gene: 7. From germline, CDR1 is SGHVS and CDR2 FQNEAQ. This CDR3 is 15 amino acids long. In nucleotides, the CDR3 is TGTGCCAGCAGCTTTCCCGGGACTAAAACCTACGAGCAGTACTTC. Translation: CASSFPGTKTYEQYF.

V usage is TRBV7-8 and J usage is TRBJ1-3, with 8 nucleotides matching TRBD1. Germline-derived CDR1 and CDR2 are SGHVS and FQNEAQ. The CDR3 is made up of 14 amino acids. V gave up 7 bases and J gave up 7 bases; unmatched junction bases: 9. CDR3 DNA: TGTGCCAGCATTTCAGGGGGCTCTCAGAACACCATATATTTT. Translation: CASISGGSQNTIYF.

The CDR3 coding sequence is TGTGCCAGCAGCCTAGGGACAGGGCCCTACAATGAGCAGTTCTTC. Translating gives CASSLGTGPYNEQFF. The chain employs TRBV7-6 and TRBJ2-1; 9 positions match TRBD1. The CDR3 extends over 15 amino acids. V was pared by 5 bases and J by 2 bases, with 4 bases of the junction left unmatched. CDR1 and CDR2 from the germline V gene are SGHVS and FNYEAQ. The whole variable domain, filled in from reference TRBV7-6 and TRBJ2-1, reads GAGVSQSPRYKVTKRGQDVALRCDPISGHVSLYWYRQALGQGPEFLTYFNYEAQQDKSGLPNDRFSAERPEGSISTLTIQRTEQRDSAMYRCASSLGTGPYNEQFFGPGTRLTVL.